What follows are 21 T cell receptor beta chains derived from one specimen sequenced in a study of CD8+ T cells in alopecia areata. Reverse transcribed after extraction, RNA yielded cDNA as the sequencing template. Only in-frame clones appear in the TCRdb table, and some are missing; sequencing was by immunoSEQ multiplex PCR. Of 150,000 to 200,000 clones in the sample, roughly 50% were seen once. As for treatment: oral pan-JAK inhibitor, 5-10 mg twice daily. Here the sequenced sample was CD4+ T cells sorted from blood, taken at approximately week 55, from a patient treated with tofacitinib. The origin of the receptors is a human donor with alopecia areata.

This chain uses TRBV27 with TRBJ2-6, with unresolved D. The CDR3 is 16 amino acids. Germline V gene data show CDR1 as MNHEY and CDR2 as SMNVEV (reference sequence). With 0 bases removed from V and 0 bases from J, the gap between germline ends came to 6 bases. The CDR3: CASSLSTDSGANVLTF. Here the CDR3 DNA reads TGTGCCAGCAGTTTATCTACTGACTCTGGGGCCAACGTCCTGACTTTC.

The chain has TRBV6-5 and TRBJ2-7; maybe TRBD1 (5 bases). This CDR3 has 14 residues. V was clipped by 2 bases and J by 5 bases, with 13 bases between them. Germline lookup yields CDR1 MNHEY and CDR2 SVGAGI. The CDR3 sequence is CASSYRRVDHEQYF. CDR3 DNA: TGTGCCAGCAGTTACCGCAGGGTGGACCACGAGCAGTACTTC.

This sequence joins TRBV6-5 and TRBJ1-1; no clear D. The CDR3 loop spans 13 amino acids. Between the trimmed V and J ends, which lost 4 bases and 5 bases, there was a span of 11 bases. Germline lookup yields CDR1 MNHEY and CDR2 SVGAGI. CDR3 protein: CASSSTSRTEAFF. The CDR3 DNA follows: TGTGCCAGCAGTTCGACATCGCGAACTGAAGCTTTCTTT.

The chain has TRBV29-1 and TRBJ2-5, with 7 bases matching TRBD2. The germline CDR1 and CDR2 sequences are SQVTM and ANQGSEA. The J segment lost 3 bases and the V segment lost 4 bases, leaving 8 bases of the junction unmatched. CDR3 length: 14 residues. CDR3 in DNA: TGCAGCGTTGTGGGCGCGGGGGTTAAAGAGACCCAGTACTTC. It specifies CSVVGAGVKETQYF. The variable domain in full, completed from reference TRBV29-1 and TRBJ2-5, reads SAVISQKPSRDICQRGTSLTIQCQVDSQVTMMFWYRQQPGQSLTLIATANQGSEATYESGFVIDKFPISRPNLTFSTLTVSNMSPEDSSIYLCSVVGAGVKETQYFGPGTRLLVL.

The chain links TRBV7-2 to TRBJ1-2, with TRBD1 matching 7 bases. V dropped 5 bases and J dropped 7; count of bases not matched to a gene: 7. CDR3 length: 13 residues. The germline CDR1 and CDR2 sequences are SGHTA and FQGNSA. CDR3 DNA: TGTGCCAGCAGCCCCGCGGACAGGCCTGGCTACACCTTC. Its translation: CASSPADRPGYTF.

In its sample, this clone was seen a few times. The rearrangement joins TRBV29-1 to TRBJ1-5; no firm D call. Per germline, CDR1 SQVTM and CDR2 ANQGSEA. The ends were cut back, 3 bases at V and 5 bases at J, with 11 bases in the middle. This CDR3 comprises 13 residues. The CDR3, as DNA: TGCAGCGTTGAGGAGGCAGGCGATCAGCCCCAGCATTTT. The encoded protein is CSVEEAGDQPQHF.

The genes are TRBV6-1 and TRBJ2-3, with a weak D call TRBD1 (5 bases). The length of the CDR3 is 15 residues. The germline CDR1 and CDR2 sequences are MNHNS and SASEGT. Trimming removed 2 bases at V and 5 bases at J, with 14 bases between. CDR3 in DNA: TGTGCCAGCAGTGAATGGGGCCGTCTCGAAGATACGCAGTATTTT. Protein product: CASSEWGRLEDTQYF.

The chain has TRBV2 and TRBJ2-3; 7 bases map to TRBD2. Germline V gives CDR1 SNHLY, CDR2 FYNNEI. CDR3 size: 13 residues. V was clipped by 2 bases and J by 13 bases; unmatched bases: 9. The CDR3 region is CASSETTGGRKYF. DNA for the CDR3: TGTGCCAGCAGTGAAACCACGGGGGGTCGGAAGTATTTT.

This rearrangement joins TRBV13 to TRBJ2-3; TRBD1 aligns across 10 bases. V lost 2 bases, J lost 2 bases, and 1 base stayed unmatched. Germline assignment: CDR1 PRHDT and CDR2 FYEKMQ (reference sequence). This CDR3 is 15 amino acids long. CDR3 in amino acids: CASSLRQGATDTQYF. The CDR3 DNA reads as TGTGCCAGCAGCTTAAGACAGGGGGCCACAGATACGCAGTATTTT.

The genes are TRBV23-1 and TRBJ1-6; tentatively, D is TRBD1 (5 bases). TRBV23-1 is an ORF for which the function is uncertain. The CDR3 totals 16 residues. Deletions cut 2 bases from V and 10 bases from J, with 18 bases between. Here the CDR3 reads CASSQGDLMGRSPLHF. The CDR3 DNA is TGCGCCAGCAGTCAAGGGGACCTAATGGGGAGATCACCCCTCCACTTT.

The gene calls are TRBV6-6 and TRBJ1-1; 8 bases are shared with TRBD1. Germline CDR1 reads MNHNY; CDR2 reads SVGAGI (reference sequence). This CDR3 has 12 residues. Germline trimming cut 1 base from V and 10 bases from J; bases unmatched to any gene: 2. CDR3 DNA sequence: TGTGCCAGCAGTTACTACAGGGGGGGAGCTTTCTTT. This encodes CASSYYRGGAFF.

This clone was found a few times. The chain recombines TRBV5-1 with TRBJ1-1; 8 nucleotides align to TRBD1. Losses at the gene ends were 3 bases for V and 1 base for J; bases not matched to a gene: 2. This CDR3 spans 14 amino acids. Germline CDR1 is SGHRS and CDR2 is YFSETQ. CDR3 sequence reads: CASSSGTGNTEAFF. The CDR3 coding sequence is TGCGCCAGCAGCTCGGGGACAGGGAACACTGAAGCTTTCTTT.

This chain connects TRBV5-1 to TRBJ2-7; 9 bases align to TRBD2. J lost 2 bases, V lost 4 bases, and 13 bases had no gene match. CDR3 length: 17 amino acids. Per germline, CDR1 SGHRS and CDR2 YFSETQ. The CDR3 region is CASSPRERGDLTYEQYF. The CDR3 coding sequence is TGCGCCAGCAGCCCCCGCGAGCGGGGGGATCTCACCTACGAGCAGTACTTC.

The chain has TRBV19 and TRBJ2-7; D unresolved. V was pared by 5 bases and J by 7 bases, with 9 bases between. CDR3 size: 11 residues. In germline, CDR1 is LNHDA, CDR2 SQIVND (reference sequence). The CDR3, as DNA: TGTGCCAGTAGTTGGGGATGGGAGCAGTACTTC. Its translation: CASSWGWEQYF.

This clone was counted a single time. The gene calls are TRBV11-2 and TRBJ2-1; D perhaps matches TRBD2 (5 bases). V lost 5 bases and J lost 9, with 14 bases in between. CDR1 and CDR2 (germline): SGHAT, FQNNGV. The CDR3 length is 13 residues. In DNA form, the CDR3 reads TGTGCCAGCAGCATAGCGCCAGTGGTTGAGCAGTTCTTC. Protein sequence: CASSIAPVVEQFF.

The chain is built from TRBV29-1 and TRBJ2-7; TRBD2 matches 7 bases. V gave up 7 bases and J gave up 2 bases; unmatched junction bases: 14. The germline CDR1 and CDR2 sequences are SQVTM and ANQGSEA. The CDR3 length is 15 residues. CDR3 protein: CSATGGRRKPYEQYF. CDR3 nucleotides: TGCAGCGCCACCGGGGGGAGGCGGAAACCCTACGAGCAGTACTTC.

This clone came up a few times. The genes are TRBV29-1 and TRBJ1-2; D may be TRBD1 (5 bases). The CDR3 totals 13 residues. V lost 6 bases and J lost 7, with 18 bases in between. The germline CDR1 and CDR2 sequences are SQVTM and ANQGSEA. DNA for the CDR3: TGCAGCGTGCCCCCCGGGGGGGAGGGTGGCTACACCTTC. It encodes CSVPPGGEGGYTF.

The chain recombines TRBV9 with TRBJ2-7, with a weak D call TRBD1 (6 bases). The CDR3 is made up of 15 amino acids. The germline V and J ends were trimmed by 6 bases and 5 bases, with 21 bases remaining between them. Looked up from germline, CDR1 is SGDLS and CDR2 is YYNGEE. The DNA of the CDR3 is TGTGCCAGCAACCCAGGGGAAGTGTCCCCCAACGAGCAGTACTTC. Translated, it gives CASNPGEVSPNEQYF.

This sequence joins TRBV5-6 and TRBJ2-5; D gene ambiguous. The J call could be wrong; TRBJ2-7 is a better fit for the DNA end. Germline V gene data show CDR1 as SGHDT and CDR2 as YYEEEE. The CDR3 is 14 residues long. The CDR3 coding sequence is TGTGCCAGCAGCTTTTCGCCGACTCCCTACGAGCAGTACTTC. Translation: CASSFSPTPYEQYF.

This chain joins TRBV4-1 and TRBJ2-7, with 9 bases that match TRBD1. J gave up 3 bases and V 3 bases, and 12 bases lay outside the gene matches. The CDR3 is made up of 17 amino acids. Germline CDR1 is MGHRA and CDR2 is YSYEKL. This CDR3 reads CASSQMGQGHLDYEQYF. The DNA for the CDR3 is TGCGCCAGCAGCCAGATGGGACAGGGCCATCTAGACTACGAGCAGTACTTC.

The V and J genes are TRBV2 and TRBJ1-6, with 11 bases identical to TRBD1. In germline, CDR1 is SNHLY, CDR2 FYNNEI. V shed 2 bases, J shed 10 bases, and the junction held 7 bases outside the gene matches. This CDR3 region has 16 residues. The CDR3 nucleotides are TGTGCCAGCAGTGAACTGGGACAGGGGGTCGGATCACCCCTCCACTTT. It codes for CASSELGQGVGSPLHF. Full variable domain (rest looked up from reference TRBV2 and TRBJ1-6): EPEVTQTPSHQVTQMGQEVILRCVPISNHLYFYWYRQILGQKVEFLVSFYNNEISEKSEIFDDQFSVERPDGSNFTLKIRSTKLEDSAMYFCASSELGQGVGSPLHFGNGTRLTVT.